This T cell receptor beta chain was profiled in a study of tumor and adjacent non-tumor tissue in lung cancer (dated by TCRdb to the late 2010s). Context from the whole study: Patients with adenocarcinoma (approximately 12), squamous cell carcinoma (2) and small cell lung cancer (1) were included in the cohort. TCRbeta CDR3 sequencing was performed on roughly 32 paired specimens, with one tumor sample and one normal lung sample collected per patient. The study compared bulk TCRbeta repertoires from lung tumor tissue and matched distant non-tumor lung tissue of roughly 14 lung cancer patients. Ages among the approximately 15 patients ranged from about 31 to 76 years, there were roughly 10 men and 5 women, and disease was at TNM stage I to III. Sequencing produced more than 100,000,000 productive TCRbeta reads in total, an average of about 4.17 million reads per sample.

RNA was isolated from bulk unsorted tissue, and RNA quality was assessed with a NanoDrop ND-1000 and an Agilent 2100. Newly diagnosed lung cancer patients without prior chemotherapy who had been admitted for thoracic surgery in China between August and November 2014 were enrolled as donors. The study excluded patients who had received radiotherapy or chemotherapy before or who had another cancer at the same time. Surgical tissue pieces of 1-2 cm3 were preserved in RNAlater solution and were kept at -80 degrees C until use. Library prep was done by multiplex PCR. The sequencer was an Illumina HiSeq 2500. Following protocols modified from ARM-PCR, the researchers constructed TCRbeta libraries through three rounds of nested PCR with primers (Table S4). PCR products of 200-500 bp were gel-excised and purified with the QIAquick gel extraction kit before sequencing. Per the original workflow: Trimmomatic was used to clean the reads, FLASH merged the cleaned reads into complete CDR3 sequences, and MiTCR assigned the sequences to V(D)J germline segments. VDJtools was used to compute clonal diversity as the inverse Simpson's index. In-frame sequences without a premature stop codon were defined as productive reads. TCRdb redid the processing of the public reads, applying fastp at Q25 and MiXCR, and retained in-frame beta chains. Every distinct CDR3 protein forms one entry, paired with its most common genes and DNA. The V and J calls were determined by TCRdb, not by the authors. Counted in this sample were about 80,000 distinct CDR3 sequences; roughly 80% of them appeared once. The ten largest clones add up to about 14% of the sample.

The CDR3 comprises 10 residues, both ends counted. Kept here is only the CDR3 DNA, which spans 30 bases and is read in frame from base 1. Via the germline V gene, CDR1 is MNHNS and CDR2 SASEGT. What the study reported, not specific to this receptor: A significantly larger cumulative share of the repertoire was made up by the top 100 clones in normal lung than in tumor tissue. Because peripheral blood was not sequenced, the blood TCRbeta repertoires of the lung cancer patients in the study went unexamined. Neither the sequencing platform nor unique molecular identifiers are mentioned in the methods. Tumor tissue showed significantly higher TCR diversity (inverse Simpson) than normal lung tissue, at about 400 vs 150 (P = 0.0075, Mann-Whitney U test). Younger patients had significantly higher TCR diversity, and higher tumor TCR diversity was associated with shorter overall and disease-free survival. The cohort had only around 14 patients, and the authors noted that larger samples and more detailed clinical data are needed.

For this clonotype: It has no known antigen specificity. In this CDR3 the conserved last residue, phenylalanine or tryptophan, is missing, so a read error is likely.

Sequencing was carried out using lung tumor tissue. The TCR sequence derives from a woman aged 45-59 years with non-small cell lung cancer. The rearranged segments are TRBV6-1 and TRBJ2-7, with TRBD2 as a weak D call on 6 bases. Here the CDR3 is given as CDSGRYEQYC. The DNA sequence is TGTGATAGCGGACGGTACGAGCAGTACTGC.